One TCR beta chain is described in this entry. Its antigen is undetermined. The data originate from a study of cytomegalovirus exposure and HLA in healthy donors. Only in-frame clones appear in the TCRdb table, and some are missing; sequencing was by immunoSEQ multiplex PCR. The sample carries 50,000 to 65,000 clones, 90% to 97% recorded once. General study findings and limits: Accounts indicate the classifier identified cytomegalovirus status with strong specificity and sensitivity. TCR beta chains numbering 164 were designated cytomegalovirus-associated.

The donors were members of the validation cohort comprising over a hundred subjects, separate from the roughly 680-subject first cohort. V lost 1 base and J lost 4, with 18 bases in between. The CDR3 totals 17 residues. Germline V CDR1 and CDR2: SGHTA, FQGNSA. This TCR came from a woman under 30 in good health and CMV-seronegative. The sample was PBMCs. The chain is built from TRBV7-2 and TRBJ2-3; possibly TRBD1 for D (5 bases). The CDR3 is CASSLGRGAPGADTQYF. The DNA for the CDR3 is TGTGCCAGCAGCTTAGGCCGTGGGGCCCCTGGCGCAGATACGCAGTATTTT.